This T cell receptor (beta chain) is from a study of T cell responses to AZD1222 COVID-19 vaccine listed by TCRdb under 2021. At the level of the whole study: AZD1222 recipients given second doses at about 4 weeks or at about 12 weeks were pooled, since spike-specific TCR depth and breadth were not found to differ between the two schedules. Enrollment into the trials was organized by age into subgroups of 18-55, 56-69 and 70-plus years, and those subgroups contained roughly 150, 30 and 60 TCR-sequenced participants, respectively. TCR sequencing was performed for about 250 trial participants, of whom some 200 were given two doses of AZD1222 and some 26 were given two doses of MenACWY control vaccine.

What the time point label conveys for this sample: baseline before first vaccination. Vaccinee samples were obtained from the UK trials COV001 and COV002, which included a single-blind randomized controlled phase 2/3 trial of AZD1222 (ChAdOx1 nCoV-19) in healthy adults. Trial participant PBMC samples were collected at day 0 and day 28 after the second dose for TCRbeta chain sequencing. Results the study describes overall, beyond this receptor: Participants were mostly white British, with more females than males. The authors suggested clonal diversity may have been underestimated. The vaccine-associated CD4 TCRs covered the entire spike protein, and the dominant responses fell in regions 160-218 and 743-854. Conclusions about previously exposed vaccinees are limited, since just a handful of AZD1222 recipients were seropositive for SARS-CoV-2 at baseline. Epitopes outside the regions mutated in the B.1.351 and B.1.1.7 variants were reportedly recognized by nearly half of the unique spike-specific TCRs. After two AZD1222 doses, spike-specific TCR breadth and depth were significantly higher than at day 0 and than in MenACWY recipients. The 56-69-year group was small, and its depth increase did not reach significance, likely because of low power. No day 14 peak-response samples were available, so repertoires were characterized only after the peak T cell response.

The CDR3 regions of human TCRbeta chains were analyzed by immunosequencing. As for how the authors treated the data: Repertoire TCRs were matched against a reference library of SARS-CoV-2-specific TCRs generated with the MIRA antigen-specificity platform. Breadth meant the fraction of unique TCRs that were SARS-CoV-2-associated, whereas depth meant the fraction of total T cells that were SARS-CoV-2-associated. Using the MIRA data, each spike-specific TCR was assigned both to the spike region to which the TCR was reactive and to a CD4 or CD8 class. Log10-transformed breadth and depth values were compared by one-way ANOVA with Sidak's multiple comparisons tests. This is the immuneACCESS table as TCRdb keeps it, with only in-frame sequences that have V and J called. A part of the clones is gone; compared with another copy, unresolved V genes explain less than half, and the rest is unexplained. That table gives V, J and clone size, and the DNA gave D and trimming. The sample data list about 170,000 clones, and 80% to 95% of these were observed just once. The ten largest clonotypes hold about 4.2% of the sample.

The CDR3 runs 13 residues from the cysteine to the phenylalanine. Only the CDR3 DNA stays, 39 bases, in frame from base 1. V was cut back by 1 base and J by 5 bases, leaving a gap of 6 bases between them. CDR1 and CDR2 (LGHDT, YNNKEL) derive from the germline V gene (reference sequence). As concerns this clone: What antigen it recognizes has not been identified. Base qualities were left out, and no much larger clone turns up one base away.

The TCR comes from an adult in good health. Recombination connected TRBV3-1 (or the pseudogene TRBV3-2) to TRBJ1-5; no D gene can be assigned with confidence. This material consisted of peripheral blood, taken on day 0 of AZD1222 vaccination. This receptor has the CDR3 CASSQVPYQPQHF. Read as DNA, the sequence is TGTGCCAGCAGCCAAGTTCCGTATCAGCCCCAGCATTTT.